The T cell receptor (beta chain) described here comes from a study of blood T cell repertoires in COVID-19. Across the study: The United States, Italy and Spain provided the acute and convalescent COVID-19 samples.

Cohort 3 donors were reported recovered after two negative PCRs, clearance, or symptom resolution. This clone was observed once. The germline CDR1 and CDR2 sequences are SGHNT and YYREEE (reference sequence). Between the trimmed V and J ends, which lost 4 bases and 3 bases, there was a span of 18 bases. The CDR3 spans 16 residues. Method: immunoSEQ multiplex PCR; TCRdb's copy keeps in-frame clones and lacks some. The repertoire has about 200,000 clones, 80% to 90% of them found once; the top ten carry 1.2%. The clonotype originates from a man in his thirties or forties who had recovered from COVID-19. The sample taken for sequencing was PBMCs or T cells enriched from blood (not recorded which). J is TRBJ2-3 and V is TRBV5-4, with D perhaps matching TRBD1 (7 bases). The CDR3 protein is CASSLDRPTRTDTQYF. CDR3 sequence (DNA): TGTGCCAGCAGCCTGGACAGGCCGACTAGGACAGATACGCAGTATTTT. Variable domain in full (rest from reference TRBV5-4 and TRBJ2-3): ETGVTQSPTHLIKTRGQQVTLRCSSQSGHNTVSWYQQALGQGPQFIFQYYREEENGRGNFPPRFSGLQFPNYSSELNVNALELDDSALYLCASSLDRPTRTDTQYFGPGTRLTVL.